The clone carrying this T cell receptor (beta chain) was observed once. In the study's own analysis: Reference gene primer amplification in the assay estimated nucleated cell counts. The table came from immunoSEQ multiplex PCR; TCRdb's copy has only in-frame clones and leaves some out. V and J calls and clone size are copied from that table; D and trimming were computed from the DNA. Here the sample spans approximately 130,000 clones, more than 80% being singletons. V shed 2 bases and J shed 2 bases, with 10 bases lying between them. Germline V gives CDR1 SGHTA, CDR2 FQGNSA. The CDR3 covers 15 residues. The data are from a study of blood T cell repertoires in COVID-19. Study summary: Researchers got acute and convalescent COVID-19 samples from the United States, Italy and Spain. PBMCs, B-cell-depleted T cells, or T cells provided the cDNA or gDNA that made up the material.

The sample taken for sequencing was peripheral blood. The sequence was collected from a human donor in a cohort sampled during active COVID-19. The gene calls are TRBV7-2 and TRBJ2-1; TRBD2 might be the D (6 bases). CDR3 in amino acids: CASSLSSGPYNEQFF. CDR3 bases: TGTGCCAGCAGCTTAAGTAGCGGCCCCTACAATGAGCAGTTCTTC. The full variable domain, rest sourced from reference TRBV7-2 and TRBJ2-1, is GAGVSQSPSNKVTEKGKDVELRCDPISGHTALYWYRQSLGQGLEFLIYFQGNSAPDKSGLPSDRFSAERTGGSVSTLTIQRTQQEDSAVYLCASSLSSGPYNEQFFGPGTRLTVL.